The rows below give T cell receptor beta chains drawn from one sample of a study of cytomegalovirus exposure and HLA in healthy donors. Profiled with immunoSEQ multiplex PCR; TCRdb holds only in-frame clones, not every one. Of 140,000 or so clones listed, around 75% are singletons. Sequencing was done on a sample of PBMCs. These receptors were obtained from a woman in her 30s in good health and CMV-seronegative. Each CDR3 is given with its conserved first and last residue. The D gene is left open where the match is weak. Rows may omit the clone size; those that give it use once, few, many or a size class.

D gene | clone size | J gene | V gene | CDR3 DNA | CDR3 protein
- | - | TRBJ1-2 | TRBV6-5 | TGTGCCAGCAAAGGGGTCGGACGCTACACCTTC | CASKGVGRYTF
TRBD1 | few | TRBJ1-2 | TRBV5-1 | TGCGCCAGCAGCTCGGGACAGGGGAACTATGGCTACACCTTC | CASSSGQGNYGYTF
- | few | TRBJ1-1 | TRBV30 | TGTGCCTGGAGCCCGACAGCTGAAGCTTTCTTT | CAWSPTAEAFF
TRBD1 | - | TRBJ1-1 | TRBV7-3 | TGTGCCAGCAGCGCCAGGGGGGCTGAGGACACTGAAGCTTTCTTT | CASSARGAEDTEAFF
TRBD1 | once | TRBJ2-4 | TRBV7-9 | TGTGCCAGCAGCTCGGACAGGGGGCTTGGGGCCAAAAACATTCAGTACTTC | CASSSDRGLGAKNIQYF
- | few | TRBJ1-3 | TRBV29-1 | TGCAGCGTTGCCCAGGGAGGTGGAAACACCATATATTTT | CSVAQGGGNTIYF
TRBD1 | - | TRBJ1-2 | TRBV28 | TGTGCCAGCAGGAGGACAGGCCCAGGGGGCTACACCTTC | CASRRTGPGGYTF
- | - | TRBJ2-2 | TRBV28 | TGTGCCAGCAGTCTAGCGAAACCCACCGGGGAGCTGTTTTTT | CASSLAKPTGELFF
TRBD2 | once | TRBJ2-1 | TRBV7-3 | TGTGCCAGCAGCTTAGGGAACAGCGGGGTCGATGAGCAGTTCTTC | CASSLGNSGVDEQFF
- | - | TRBJ2-5 | TRBV28 | TGTGCCAGCAGGATGACTGGAGAGGAGACCCAGTACTTC | CASRMTGEETQYF
- | - | TRBJ1-2 | TRBV7-2 | TGTGCCAGCAGCCCGGCAGGGGTTGACTATGGCTACACCTTC | CASSPAGVDYGYTF
- | - | TRBJ1-6 | TRBV5-6 | TGTGCCAGCAGCTTCCGGGCGCGGGTTTCACCCCTCCACTTT | CASSFRARVSPLHF
- | once | TRBJ2-1 | TRBV7-6 | TGTGCCAGCAGCCTCCAGCGTTACAATGAGCAGTTCTTC | CASSLQRYNEQFF
- | - | TRBJ2-2 | TRBV5-6 | TGTGCCAGCAGCTTGGGGGCTATGGGCGGGGAGCTGTTTTTT | CASSLGAMGGELFF
TRBD1 | once | TRBJ1-1 | TRBV29-1 | TGCAGCTCCAACCGGGACAGGGGGCACACTGAAGCTTTCTTT | CSSNRDRGHTEAFF